The next 20 T cell receptor beta chains were all read from a single sample in a study of a mutant IDH1 vaccine in newly diagnosed glioma. Clones were read by immunoSEQ multiplex PCR, and TCRdb kept only the in-frame ones, dropping some. The top ten hold about 2.6% of the sample, which has tens of thousands of clones, approximately 90% seen once. The antigens of these receptors remain unknown. As to time point: week 5, during vaccination. Vaccine doses each comprised 300 ug of mutant IDH1 20-mer peptide, with topical imiquimod. The sample here was PBMCs, taken from a glioma patient whose treatment included an IDH1 peptide vaccine. The receptors stem from a man in his fifties or sixties with glioma.

The chain uses TRBV5-4 and TRBJ1-1; D is undetermined. V was trimmed by 4 bases and J by 2 bases, leaving 9 bases between them. Per germline, CDR1 SGHNT and CDR2 YYREEE (reference sequence). The CDR3 extends over 13 amino acids. CDR3 nucleotide sequence: TGTGCCAGCAGCCCTATTCTTAACACTGAAGCTTTCTTT. Protein: CASSPILNTEAFF.

The chain joins TRBV27 to TRBJ2-1; D unclear. This CDR3 has 14 amino acids. CDR1 is MNHEY and CDR2 is SMNVEV in the germline V gene (reference sequence). The V and J ends lost 7 bases and 0 bases respectively, with 10 bases between them. CDR3 nucleotides: TGTGCCAGCACGCCACTCAACTCCTACAATGAGCAGTTCTTC. Amino acids: CASTPLNSYNEQFF.

The chain carries TRBV5-3 and TRBJ1-2, with D tentatively TRBD1 (5 bases). TRBV5-3 is recorded as an ORF, its role being uncertain. The CDR3 is made up of 14 amino acids. Between the trimmed V and J ends, which lost 4 bases and 4 bases, there was a span of 14 bases. The CDR3 nucleotides are TGTGCCAGAAGCCAGGACATTTTTATCTATGGCTACACCTTC. Translation gives CARSQDIFIYGYTF.

V usage is TRBV4-2 and J usage is TRBJ2-2; D unclear. Germline V CDR1 and CDR2: LGHNA, YNFKEQ. This CDR3 is built from 13 residues. Trimming left V 9 bases short and J 6 bases short, with 14 bases between. The CDR3 region has the DNA TGTGCCAGTTGGGAATTGGGGTCCGGGGAGCTGTTTTTT. The encoded protein is CASWELGSGELFF.

The rearrangement uses TRBV7-9 and TRBJ2-5, with 9 bases fitting TRBD1. Germline V CDR1 and CDR2: SEHNR, FQNEAQ (reference sequence). With V trimmed by 6 bases and J by 5 bases, 16 bases remained unmatched. This CDR3 has 17 amino acids. As DNA, the CDR3 is TGTGCCAGCAGGACGGACAGGGGCCGGGGCCGGGTGGAGACCCAGTACTTC. Its protein product is CASRTDRGRGRVETQYF.

V gene TRBV6-5 combines with J gene TRBJ2-7; TRBD2 matches at 7 bases. V dropped 10 bases and J dropped 2; count of bases not matched to a gene: 11. CDR1 and CDR2 from the germline V gene are MNHEY and SVGAGI. This CDR3 contains 14 residues. The CDR3 bases are TGTGCCACGGGGGGACGCAGGAGCCCCTACGAGCAGTACTTC. Protein product: CATGGRRSPYEQYF.

The V and J genes are TRBV18 and TRBJ1-2; the D is unclear. Between the trimmed V and J ends, which lost 3 bases and 0 bases, there was a span of 14 bases. There are 16 residues in the CDR3. Germline V gives CDR1 KGHSH, CDR2 LQKENI. CDR3 protein: CASSPVFDLANYGYTF. CDR3 bases: TGTGCCAGCTCACCCGTCTTCGACTTAGCTAACTATGGCTACACCTTC.

This chain joins TRBV7-9 and TRBJ2-7; perhaps TRBD1 as D (5 bases). This CDR3 region has 14 residues. V was cut by 1 base and J by 1 base, with 8 bases left in between. Per the germline V gene, CDR1 is SEHNR and CDR2 is FQNEAQ (reference sequence). The CDR3 protein is CASSLGGGSYEQYF. CDR3 nucleotides: TGTGCCAGCAGCTTAGGGGGCGGTTCCTACGAGCAGTACTTC. The whole variable domain, filled in from reference TRBV7-9 and TRBJ2-7, reads DTGVSQNPRHKITKRGQNVTFRCDPISEHNRLYWYRQTLGQGPEFLTYFQNEAQLEKSRLLSDRFSAERPKGSFSTLEIQRTEQGDSAMYLCASSLGGGSYEQYFGPGTRLTVT.

This clone was detected only once. The chain is built from TRBV18 and TRBJ2-7, with 9 bases fitting TRBD1. The CDR3 has 15 residues. Germline V gene lookup returns CDR1 KGHSH and CDR2 LQKENI. V trimming: 2 bases; J trimming: 6 bases; junction bases outside the gene matches: 8. The CDR3, as DNA: TGTGCCAGCTCACCAACCCTGACAGGGGGACGCGAGCAGTACTTC. Its translation: CASSPTLTGGREQYF.

This clone was observed once. The rearrangement joins TRBV5-6 to TRBJ1-6, with D tentatively TRBD1 (5 bases). There are 12 residues in the CDR3. Germline V gives CDR1 SGHDT, CDR2 YYEEEE. V was cut by 2 bases and J by 12 bases, with 9 bases left in between. CDR3 amino acids: CASSFKTGPLHF. In DNA form, the CDR3 reads TGTGCCAGCAGCTTCAAAACAGGACCCCTCCACTTT.

The chain recombines TRBV7-6 with TRBJ2-3, with 9 bases identical to TRBD1. The CDR3 runs to 17 residues. Germline CDR1 reads SGHVS; CDR2 reads FNYEAQ. V was clipped by 5 bases and J by 0 bases; unmatched bases: 9. The chain's CDR3 is CASSGQGKPLSTDTQYF. The CDR3 DNA reads TGTGCCAGCAGCGGACAGGGGAAACCACTCAGCACAGATACGCAGTATTTT.

The chain joins TRBV28 to TRBJ2-7; D not certain. V gave up 2 bases and J gave up 6 bases, with 11 bases separating them. The CDR3 sequence is 13 residues long. CDR1 MDHEN and CDR2 SYDVKM come from the germline V gene. The CDR3 DNA sequence: TGTGCCAGCAGTTTAGGGATGTGGGGCGAGCAGTACTTC. It codes for CASSLGMWGEQYF.

About this clone itself: This may be a read error, as it is one base from a much larger clone. The same CDR3 arises from other DNA sequences in this sample as well. The CDR3 protein is CASSLVSSYNEQFF. CDR3 coding DNA: TGTGCCAGCAGCTTAGTAAGCTCCTACAATGAGCAGTTCTTC. V and J are TRBV7-6 and TRBJ2-1; no firm D call. The length of the CDR3 is 14 residues. Germline V gives CDR1 SGHVS, CDR2 FNYEAQ. Trimming cost V 1 base and J 0 bases, with 4 bases left between them.

The sample holds one count of this clone. J is TRBJ1-1 and V is TRBV5-8, with D possibly being TRBD1 (5 bases). This CDR3 contains 14 residues. Germline assignment: CDR1 SGHTS and CDR2 YDEGEE. The germline V and J ends were trimmed by 3 bases and 4 bases, with 13 bases remaining between them. The CDR3 DNA follows: TGTGCCAGCAGCTCCGGGGGAGAGGGCACTGAAGCTTTCTTT. Amino acids: CASSSGGEGTEAFF.

This chain links TRBV6-6 with TRBJ1-2; 8 bases align to TRBD1. After removal of 4 bases from V and 8 bases from J, the junction contained 12 bases not matched to a gene. This CDR3 has 15 residues. Per germline, CDR1 MNHNY and CDR2 SVGAGI (reference sequence). DNA for the CDR3: TGTGCCAGCAGTTCAGGGGGCGCCTTAATAGGAGGCTACACCTTC. It codes for CASSSGGALIGGYTF.

The gene calls are TRBV5-5 and TRBJ2-3; D uncertain. The V gene lost 4 bases and the J gene lost 5 bases, with 14 bases spanning the gap. The CDR3 consists of 14 residues. Germline V CDR1 and CDR2: SGHKS, YYEKEE (reference sequence). The CDR3 DNA reads TGTGCCAGCAGCCTAGGATACTCCCTAGATACGCAGTATTTT. Its translation is CASSLGYSLDTQYF.

This rearrangement joins TRBV4-1 to TRBJ2-5, with D uncertain. This CDR3 spans 13 amino acids. The V gene's germline CDR1 is MGHRA and CDR2 YSYEKL. V lost 1 base and J 4 bases, leaving 7 bases between the germline ends. CDR3: CASSQARGETQYF. CDR3 nucleotide sequence: TGCGCCAGCAGCCAAGCGCGCGGAGAGACCCAGTACTTC.

The chain uses TRBV6-6 and TRBJ2-3; 10 bases are a match to TRBD1. Germline CDR1 and CDR2: MNHNY and SVGAGI (reference sequence). With V trimmed by 6 bases and J by 4 bases, 7 bases remained unmatched. The CDR3 spans 15 residues. CDR3 bases: TGTGCCAGCAGCTCCGGGACAGGGGTTGCAGATACGCAGTATTTT. Translation: CASSSGTGVADTQYF.

The CDR3 DNA sequence: TGTGCCAGCAGCGTAGGGACAGGCCCTCGAGGAAACATTCAGTACTTC. It is translated as CASSVGTGPRGNIQYF. The genes are TRBV9 and TRBJ2-4; TRBD1 matches 7 bases. The CDR3 is 16 residues long. Germline-derived CDR1 and CDR2 are SGDLS and YYNGEE. V lost 0 bases, J lost 6 bases, and 9 bases stayed unmatched.

For the CDR3, the DNA is TGTGCCAGCAGTTACGACAGGGTGAACACTGAAGCTTTCTTT. This codes for CASSYDRVNTEAFF. The rearrangement uses TRBV2 and TRBJ1-1, with TRBD1 matching over 7 bases. Germline CDR1 is SNHLY and CDR2 is FYNNEI. The CDR3 is 14 amino acids. V dropped 5 bases and J dropped 0; count of bases not matched to a gene: 3.